This T cell receptor (beta chain) stems from a study of shared T cell receptors in the human thymus. Using immunoSEQ multiplex PCR, the repertoire was profiled, and TCRdb retains in-frame clones only, with some absent. This sample has hundreds of thousands of clones; roughly 94% occur once, and the top ten carry about 0.02%. There are 18 residues in the CDR3. V shed 2 bases, J shed 0 bases, and the junction held 7 bases outside the gene matches. Germline CDR1 ENHRY, CDR2 SYGVKD. This sequence was found in a human donor. The genes are TRBV10-3 and TRBJ2-1; 10 bases agree with TRBD2. Input material: thymocytes. CDR3 DNA: TGTGCCATCAGTGAGAGACTAGCGGGTCCTTGCTCCTACAATGAGCAGTTCTTC. It specifies CAISERLAGPCSYNEQFF.